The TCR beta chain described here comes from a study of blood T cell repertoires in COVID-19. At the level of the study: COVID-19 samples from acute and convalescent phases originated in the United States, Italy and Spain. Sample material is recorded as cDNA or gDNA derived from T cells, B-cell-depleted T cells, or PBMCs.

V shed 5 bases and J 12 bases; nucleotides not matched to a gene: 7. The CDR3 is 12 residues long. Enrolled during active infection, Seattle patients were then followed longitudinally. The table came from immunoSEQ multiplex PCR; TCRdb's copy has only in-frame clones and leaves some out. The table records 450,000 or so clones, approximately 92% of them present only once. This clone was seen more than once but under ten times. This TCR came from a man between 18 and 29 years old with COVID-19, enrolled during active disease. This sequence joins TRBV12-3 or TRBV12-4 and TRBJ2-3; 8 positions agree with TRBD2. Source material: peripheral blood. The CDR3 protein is CASSKKRGTQYF. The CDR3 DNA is TGTGCCAGCAGTAAGAAGCGGGGGACACAGTATTTT.